This TCR beta chain was obtained from a study of T cell repertoires in cytomegalovirus infection. Study summary: Used in the study were CMV epitopes, some recently identified and HLA-C-restricted, others well-studied and HLA-B-restricted. Regarding the study as a whole: Carriers of CMV and the relevant HLA type were discriminated by public TCR beta frequency.

This CDR3 has 15 amino acids. Trimming stripped 5 bases from V and 6 bases from J, with 20 bases between. Germline loops: CDR1 SGHVS, CDR2 FNYEAQ. From the reads, TCRdb called clonotypes with MiXCR, one entry per CDR3 protein. The repertoire holds about 570,000 distinct CDR3 sequences, with 40% as singletons. This clonotype was seen a few times. The target antigen is unknown. The sequencing used cultured PBMCs, collected from culture after CMV antigen stimulation. This TCR came from a human donor in good health (CMV status not recorded). Some clones in this sample may be carry-over from other donors' samples. The V and J genes are TRBV7-6 and TRBJ2-7; possibly TRBD1 or TRBD2 for D (5 bases each). The CDR3 spells CASSPRGGSLFEQYF. The CDR3 DNA follows: TGTGCCAGCAGCCCGAGGGGTGGGAGCCTGTTCGAGCAGTACTTC.